These 11 T cell receptor beta chains were sequenced from one sample in a study of blood T cell repertoires in COVID-19. Profiled with immunoSEQ multiplex PCR; TCRdb holds only in-frame clones, not every one. The table lists around 330,000 clones, roughly 90% of them singletons. The sequenced sample consisted of PBMCs or T cells enriched from blood (not recorded which). These receptors were obtained from a woman aged 40 to 55 who had recovered from COVID-19.

The chain carries TRBV19 and TRBJ2-6, with a possible D match to TRBD2 (5 bases). This CDR3 has 15 amino acids. The germline CDR1 and CDR2 sequences are LNHDA and SQIVND (reference sequence). Deletions cut 0 bases from V and 2 bases from J, with 5 bases between. The DNA for the CDR3 is TGTGCCAGTAGTATAGAGGAGGCTGGGGCCAACGTCCTGACTTTC. This codes for CASSIEEAGANVLTF.

Worth noting for this clone: The sample carries other DNA sequences with the same CDR3. This sequence joins TRBV5-1 and TRBJ2-7, with D possibly being TRBD2 (5 bases). This CDR3 contains 14 residues. Between the trimmed V and J ends, which lost 0 bases and 3 bases, there was a span of 10 bases. CDR1 is SGHRS, CDR2 YFSETQ, per germline. CDR3 sequence (DNA): TGCGCCAGCAGCTTGGTGGCGGGTGACTACGAGCAGTACTTC. Translation gives CASSLVAGDYEQYF.

This chain links TRBV29-1 with TRBJ2-2; a possible D gene is TRBD2 (5 bases). The germline CDR1 and CDR2 sequences are SQVTM and ANQGSEA. V dropped 1 base and J dropped 0 bases, with 9 bases sitting between them. The CDR3 is 15 residues long. The CDR3 reads CSVEGWRANTGELFF. In DNA form, the CDR3 reads TGCAGCGTTGAAGGCTGGCGGGCGAACACCGGGGAGCTGTTTTTT.

The rearrangement uses TRBV5-8 and TRBJ1-1; D remains ambiguous. The germline V gene has CDR1 SGHTS and CDR2 YDEGEE. The V end was cut by 6 bases, the J end by 5 bases, with 14 bases between. This CDR3 is 13 amino acids long. The CDR3 spells CASNPVGWTEAFF. The CDR3 DNA follows: TGTGCCAGCAACCCTGTGGGCTGGACTGAAGCTTTCTTT. Looking up the rest from reference TRBV5-8 and TRBJ1-1 gives the full variable domain: EAGVTQSPTHLIKTRGQQATLRCSPISGHTSVYWYQQALGLGLQFLLWYDEGEERNRGNFPPRFSGRQFPNYSSELNVNALELEDSALYLCASNPVGWTEAFFGQGTRLTVV.

This sequence joins TRBV5-1 and TRBJ2-2, with 8 bases that match TRBD2. Germline assignment: CDR1 SGHRS and CDR2 YFSETQ. There are 14 residues in the CDR3. J gave up 5 bases and V 4 bases, and 4 bases lay outside the gene matches. The CDR3 reads CASSPTSVTGELFF. In nucleotides, the CDR3 is TGCGCCAGCAGCCCGACTAGCGTTACCGGGGAGCTGTTTTTT.

V usage is TRBV24-1 and J usage is TRBJ2-1, with a weak D call TRBD1 (5 bases). Between the trimmed V and J ends, which lost 3 bases and 9 bases, there was a span of 17 bases. There are 15 residues in the CDR3. The germline V gene has CDR1 KGHDR and CDR2 SFDVKD. The CDR3 protein is CATSDPDRAGGEQFF. The CDR3 nucleotides are TGTGCCACCAGTGATCCTGACAGAGCAGGCGGTGAGCAGTTCTTC.

This rearrangement joins TRBV3-1 (or the pseudogene TRBV3-2) to TRBJ2-6; perhaps TRBD2 as D (5 bases). Trimming shortened V by 2 bases and J by 0 bases, and 14 bases separated the two germline ends. Per germline, CDR1 LGHDT and CDR2 YNNKEL (reference sequence). This CDR3 has 18 residues. The CDR3 DNA is TGTGCCAGCAGCCAAACACTAGGATACGACTCTGGGGCCAACGTCCTGACTTTC. The encoded protein is CASSQTLGYDSGANVLTF.

This chain uses TRBV7-6 with TRBJ1-6; maybe TRBD1 (6 bases). The CDR3 is 14 residues long. Germline V gene lookup returns CDR1 SGHVS and CDR2 FNYEAQ. V lost 8 bases and J 6 bases, leaving 14 bases between the germline ends. In DNA, the CDR3 is TGTGCCAGCGGCACAGGGTTGGGTAATTCACCCCTCCACTTT. Translation: CASGTGLGNSPLHF.

A few counts support this clone. The chain couples TRBV5-4 to TRBJ1-1; a possible D gene is TRBD1 (6 bases). This CDR3 has 15 residues. CDR1 and CDR2 (germline): SGHNT, YYREEE (reference sequence). Trimming shortened V by 0 bases and J by 4 bases, and 13 bases separated the two germline ends. The CDR3 DNA sequence: TGTGCCAGCAGCTTGGAGGCAGGGGTTTCCACTGAAGCTTTCTTT. Amino acids: CASSLEAGVSTEAFF.

This clone has a single count. V is TRBV19 and J is TRBJ1-5; 8 bases map to TRBD1. V was clipped by 3 bases and J by 2 bases; unmatched bases: 9. Germline lookup yields CDR1 LNHDA and CDR2 SQIVND (reference sequence). The CDR3 extends over 17 amino acids. The CDR3 DNA follows: TGTGCCAGTAGTATTGCGTCAGGGGGCTTTGGCAATCAGCCCCAGCATTTT. It specifies CASSIASGGFGNQPQHF. Filled out from reference TRBV19 and TRBJ1-5, the complete variable domain reads DGGITQSPKYLFRKEGQNVTLSCEQNLNHDAMYWYRQDPGQGLRLIYYSQIVNDFQKGDIAEGYSVSREKKESFPLTVTSAQKNPTAFYLCASSIASGGFGNQPQHFGDGTRLSIL.

The chain uses TRBV27 and TRBJ1-6, with a possible D match to TRBD1 (5 bases). Germline V gives CDR1 MNHEY, CDR2 SMNVEV (reference sequence). The CDR3 runs to 17 residues. V lost 4 bases to trimming and J lost 7 bases, with 20 bases between them. The CDR3 DNA reads as TGTGCCAGCAGTTCGCCAGGAGGGGTGACTACAAATTCACCCCTCCACTTT. Its protein product is CASSSPGGVTTNSPLHF.